These 8 T cell receptor beta chains share one sample of origin, sequenced in a study of T-cell reconstitution after alpha-beta-depleted transplantation in children. This sample's TCRbeta library carried unique molecular identifier barcodes. One entry per CDR3 protein results from TCRdb running MiXCR on the PCR reads. The sample records just over 350,000 distinct CDR3 sequences, more than 10% being singletons. The starting material was PBMCs, obtained from the stem cell graft. These receptors were taken from a human donor who donated a stem cell graft to a child with Fanconi anemia.

The chain recombines TRBV5-1 with TRBJ2-3; no reliable D call. Germline lookup yields CDR1 SGHRS and CDR2 YFSETQ. Trimming shortened V by 0 bases and J by 0 bases, and 8 bases separated the two germline ends. The CDR3 has 15 residues. The CDR3 here is CASSLGDMSTDTQYF. The CDR3 DNA reads as TGCGCCAGCAGCTTGGGCGACATGAGCACAGATACGCAGTATTTT.

This clonotype came up a few times. The chain couples TRBV7-2 to TRBJ1-2; no clear D. V lost 3 bases and J 1 base, leaving 12 bases between the germline ends. The CDR3 sequence is 15 residues long. The germline V gene has CDR1 SGHTA and CDR2 FQGNSA. DNA of the CDR3: TGTGCCAGCAGCTTTCCTGGACGGCTTAACTATGGCTACACCTTC. Its translation is CASSFPGRLNYGYTF.

With regard to this clonotype: This could be a read error, since a much larger clone is one nucleotide away. V and J are TRBV6-2 or TRBV6-3 and TRBJ2-1; 8 bases line up with TRBD2. In germline, CDR1 is MNHEY, CDR2 SVGEGT. The CDR3 is made up of 21 amino acids. The V gene end was trimmed by 0 bases and the J gene end by 4 bases; junction bases not matched to a gene: 20. Here the CDR3 reads CASSYSKGRTGGGSRYNEQFF. The CDR3 DNA is TGTGCCAGCAGTTACTCGAAGGGTAGGACTGGCGGGGGGTCACGGTACAATGAGCAGTTCTTC.

This clonotype was recorded many times. The CDR3 reads CASSPASRNTEAFF. The CDR3 region has the DNA TGTGCCAGCAGTCCCGCATCACGGAACACTGAAGCTTTCTTT. V and J are TRBV2 and TRBJ1-1; D gene uncertain. Trimming removed 5 bases at V and 1 base at J, with 11 bases between. CDR1 is SNHLY and CDR2 is FYNNEI in the germline V gene. This CDR3 contains 14 residues.

This clonotype was recorded a few times. Sequence at one end of the junction differs from germline and may be a read error. This chain connects TRBV12-3 or TRBV12-4 to TRBJ1-2, with D tentatively TRBD1 (6 bases). The CDR3 loop spans 12 amino acids. Here the CDR3 DNA reads TGTGCCAGCAGTCCGCAGGTTCCGGGGGCCGCCTTC. Encoded protein: CASSPQVPGAAF.

CDR3 DNA sequence: TGTGCCATCAGTGCCGAGGGGGGGCGGTTGCCCCAGCATTTT. This codes for CAISAEGGRLPQHF. The rearrangement uses TRBV10-3 and TRBJ1-5; D is possibly TRBD1 (6 bases). This CDR3 is built from 14 residues. Germline V CDR1 and CDR2: ENHRY, SYGVKD. Deletions cut 4 bases from V and 9 bases from J, with 16 bases between.

This clonotype was recorded many times. As DNA, the CDR3 is TGCGCCAGCAGCCACCTCGTGAGGACTAGCGGGGGAGTAGAACAAGAGACCCAGTACTTC. Encoded protein: CASSHLVRTSGGVEQETQYF. This sequence joins TRBV5-1 and TRBJ2-5, with TRBD2 matching 13 bases. The length of the CDR3 is 20 residues. V lost 4 bases, J lost 2 bases, and 17 bases stayed unmatched. CDR1 and CDR2 from the germline V gene are SGHRS and YFSETQ.

This clonotype was seen a few times. The CDR3 protein is CAWKPLTGNTEAFF. CDR3 nucleotides: TGTGCCTGGAAACCCCTGACGGGGAACACTGAAGCTTTCTTT. This chain connects TRBV30 to TRBJ1-1; the D is unclear. Per germline, CDR1 GTSNPN and CDR2 SVGIG (reference sequence). The CDR3 runs to 14 residues. Trimming removed 4 bases from V and 1 base from J, with 13 bases in between.